These 17 T cell receptor beta chains were sequenced from one sample in a study of T-cell memory formation after mild COVID-19. TCRdb re-derived calls from the 5' RACE reads in MiXCR, one entry per CDR3 protein. The sample holds 150,000 or so distinct CDR3 sequences, more than 12% seen once. The sample consisted of PBMCs or a T cell subset sorted from them (not recorded which). The receptors stem from an adult woman who had mild COVID-19 (a few samples of this study predate the infection). Cell type and time point are not known.

The gene calls are TRBV5-1 and TRBJ2-5, with 7 bases fitting TRBD1. CDR3 length: 15 residues. V lost 4 bases and J lost 3; bases outside the gene matches: 9. Germline CDR1 SGHRS, CDR2 YFSETQ. The CDR3 DNA follows: TGCGCCAGCAGCGTGTACAGGGGAATTGAAGAGACCCAGTACTTC. This codes for CASSVYRGIEETQYF.

V usage is TRBV2 and J usage is TRBJ2-1; no clear D gene. V gave up 9 bases and J gave up 6 bases, with 18 bases separating them. Per germline, CDR1 SNHLY and CDR2 FYNNEI. The CDR3 has 14 amino acids. CDR3 in DNA: TGTGCCAGGGACCGTACACCTTCGGGCAATGAGCAGTTCTTC. Its translation: CARDRTPSGNEQFF. The variable domain in full, completed from reference TRBV2 and TRBJ2-1, reads EPEVTQTPSHQVTQMGQEVILRCVPISNHLYFYWYRQILGQKVEFLVSFYNNEISEKSEIFDDQFSVERPDGSNFTLKIRSTKLEDSAMYFCARDRTPSGNEQFFGPGTRLTVL.

This clonotype showed up just a few times. Written as DNA, the CDR3 is TGTGCCAGCAGCCTTGGCGCAGGGGGGAACACCGGGGAGCTGTTTTTT. It is translated as CASSLGAGGNTGELFF. This rearrangement joins TRBV7-9 to TRBJ2-2; 7 bases match TRBD1. There are 16 residues in the CDR3. Germline V CDR1 and CDR2: SEHNR, FQNEAQ (reference sequence). With 5 bases clipped from V and 1 base from J, the junction kept 7 bases outside the gene matches.

CDR3 bases: TGTGCCAGCAGCTCCAGGGTTTTCAAGGGAAATGAGCAGTTCTTC. Its protein is CASSSRVFKGNEQFF. V gene TRBV7-9 combines with J gene TRBJ2-1, with a tentative D call TRBD1 (5 bases). The CDR3 sequence is 15 residues long. V dropped 4 bases and J dropped 7 bases, with 17 bases sitting between them. The V gene's germline CDR1 is SEHNR and CDR2 FQNEAQ (reference sequence).

The chain carries TRBV7-9 and TRBJ2-6; D not certain. Trimming took off 6 bases at V and 0 bases at J, with 3 bases between the two ends. The CDR3 loop spans 13 amino acids. Germline assignment: CDR1 SEHNR and CDR2 FQNEAQ (reference sequence). The CDR3 loop reads CASRDSGANVLTF. CDR3 nucleotides: TGTGCCAGCAGGGACTCTGGGGCCAACGTCCTGACTTTC.

The chain recombines TRBV24-1 with TRBJ1-2; 10 bases fit TRBD1. CDR1 and CDR2 (germline): KGHDR, SFDVKD. The CDR3 has 16 residues. The V and J ends lost 4 bases and 7 bases, in that order; junction bases with no gene match: 11. Here the CDR3 DNA reads TGTGCCACCAGTGACTCCGGGACAGGGGACGTTCGTGGCTACACCTTC. It encodes CATSDSGTGDVRGYTF.

This clonotype was seen more than once but under ten times. The chain joins TRBV9 to TRBJ2-7; 7 bases fit TRBD1. Per the germline V gene, CDR1 is SGDLS and CDR2 is YYNGEE. The CDR3 extends over 14 amino acids. V lost 0 bases to trimming and J lost 2 bases; unmatched junction nucleotides: 2. CDR3 sequence: CASSVGQGTYEQYF. The CDR3 nucleotides are TGTGCCAGCAGCGTAGGACAGGGTACCTACGAGCAGTACTTC.

The CDR3 DNA follows: TGCGCCAGCAGCTTGGAGACAGGGCAAGCTTTCTTT. Amino acids: CASSLETGQAFF. The V call is TRBV5-1, the J call TRBJ1-1; 7 bases agree with TRBD1. Per germline, CDR1 SGHRS and CDR2 YFSETQ. This CDR3 is 12 amino acids long. The V and J ends lost 0 bases and 9 bases, in that order; junction bases with no gene match: 2.

In its sample, this clonotype was seen a few times. The chain employs TRBV7-8 and TRBJ2-3, with 15 bases identical to TRBD2. CDR1 and CDR2 (germline): SGHVS, FQNEAQ. The CDR3 is made up of 18 amino acids. Losses at the gene ends were 5 bases for V and 1 base for J; bases not matched to a gene: 7. CDR3 bases: TGTGCCAGCAGCCTTCTTAGGACTAGCGGGAGGGGCACAGATACGCAGTATTTT. Translation: CASSLLRTSGRGTDTQYF. The variable domain in full, completed from reference TRBV7-8 and TRBJ2-3, reads GAGVSQSPRYKVAKRGQDVALRCDPISGHVSLFWYQQALGQGPEFLTYFQNEAQLDKSGLPSDRFFAERPEGSVSTLKIQRTQQEDSAVYLCASSLLRTSGRGTDTQYFGPGTRLTVL.

This clonotype was observed a few times. The chain employs TRBV19 and TRBJ2-2, with 7 bases aligning to TRBD1. V dropped 6 bases and J dropped 1; count of bases not matched to a gene: 5. Germline V gene data show CDR1 as LNHDA and CDR2 as SQIVND (reference sequence). This CDR3 contains 15 residues. As DNA, the CDR3 is TGTGCCAGTAGCGGGACAGACCTGAACACCGGGGAGCTGTTTTTT. It translates to CASSGTDLNTGELFF.

J is TRBJ2-3 and V is TRBV6-4; 8 bases line up with TRBD2. Losses at the gene ends were 0 bases for V and 6 bases for J; bases not matched to a gene: 5. The germline V gene encodes CDR1 MRHNA and CDR2 SNTAGT. This CDR3 contains 15 residues. The CDR3 region has the DNA TGTGCCAGCAGTGACTCCGGGGGGGCCTGGGATACGCAGTATTTT. The encoded protein is CASSDSGGAWDTQYF.

The chain carries TRBV20-1 and TRBJ1-1; TRBD1 matches 10 bases. The V gene's germline CDR1 is DFQATT and CDR2 SNEGSKA (reference sequence). This CDR3 has 13 amino acids. Trimming removed 6 bases from V and 5 bases from J; junction bases left unmatched: 6. The CDR3 is CSATDRGRTEAFF. CDR3 sequence (DNA): TGCAGTGCGACGGACAGGGGGAGGACTGAAGCTTTCTTT.

The chain uses TRBV24-1 and TRBJ2-5; 7 bases agree with TRBD1. Germline V CDR1 and CDR2: KGHDR, SFDVKD. The CDR3 sequence is 14 residues long. V lost 3 bases to trimming and J lost 1 base; unmatched junction nucleotides: 1. CDR3 sequence (DNA): TGTGCCACCAGTGATCGGGACAGCCAAGAGACCCAGTACTTC. Residues: CATSDRDSQETQYF.

The chain uses TRBV5-4 and TRBJ2-7; TRBD2 matches at 7 bases. The CDR3 covers 18 residues. Germline trimming cut 3 bases from V and 3 bases from J; bases unmatched to any gene: 18. Germline V gene data show CDR1 as SGHNT and CDR2 as YYREEE (reference sequence). CDR3 in DNA: TGTGCCAGCAGCTCCAGGGTCGGATTGCGGGGGACCAACTACGAGCAGTACTTC. Its protein product is CASSSRVGLRGTNYEQYF.

This clonotype was counted only a few times. The chain is built from TRBV12-3 or TRBV12-4 and TRBJ2-7, with D uncertain. The CDR3 has 14 amino acids. V was trimmed by 5 bases and J by 2 bases, leaving 13 bases between them. CDR3 coding DNA: TGTGCCAGCAGTCAGACGGAGAATCCCTACGAGCAGTACTTC. It translates to CASSQTENPYEQYF.

This clonotype was seen a few times. The chain combines TRBV7-6 with TRBJ2-3; 8 nucleotides line up with TRBD2. The CDR3 is 13 amino acids. V shed 6 bases and J 3 bases; nucleotides not matched to a gene: 2. Germline lookup yields CDR1 SGHVS and CDR2 FNYEAQ. The CDR3 here is CASRGLETDTQYF. The DNA for the CDR3 is TGTGCCAGCAGGGGACTAGAAACAGATACGCAGTATTTT.

There are a few counts of this clonotype. V is TRBV27 and J is TRBJ2-7; D not certain. The V end lost 3 bases, the J end lost 3 bases, and 12 bases lay between the germline ends. CDR1 MNHEY and CDR2 SMNVEV come from the germline V gene (reference sequence). The CDR3 length is 14 residues. The DNA for the CDR3 is TGTGCCAGCAGTTTTTCGGATTCCAGCTACGAGCAGTACTTC. Its protein is CASSFSDSSYEQYF.